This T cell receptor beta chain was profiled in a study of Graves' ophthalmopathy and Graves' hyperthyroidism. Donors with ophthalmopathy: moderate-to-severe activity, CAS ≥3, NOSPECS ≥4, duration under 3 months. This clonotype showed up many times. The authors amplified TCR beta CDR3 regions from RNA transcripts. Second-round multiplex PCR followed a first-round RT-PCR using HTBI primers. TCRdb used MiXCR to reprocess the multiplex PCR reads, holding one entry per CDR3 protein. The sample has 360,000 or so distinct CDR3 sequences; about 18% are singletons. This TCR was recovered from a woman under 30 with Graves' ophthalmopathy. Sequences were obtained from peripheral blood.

The CDR3 spells CASSPTRESGYTF. CDR3 in DNA: TGTGCCAGCTCACCGACCAGGGAGTCTGGCTACACCTTC. The chain is built from TRBV18 and TRBJ1-2, with D perhaps TRBD1 (5 bases). The CDR3 contains 13 residues. V lost 3 bases and J 7 bases, leaving 12 bases between the germline ends. The germline gives CDR1 KGHSH, CDR2 LQKENI. Supplemented by reference TRBV18 and TRBJ1-2, the full variable domain reads NAGVMQNPRHLVRRRGQEARLRCSPMKGHSHVYWYRQLPEEGLKFMVYLQKENIIDESGMPKERFSAEFPKEGPSILRIQQVVRGDSAAYFCASSPTRESGYTFGSGTRLTVV.